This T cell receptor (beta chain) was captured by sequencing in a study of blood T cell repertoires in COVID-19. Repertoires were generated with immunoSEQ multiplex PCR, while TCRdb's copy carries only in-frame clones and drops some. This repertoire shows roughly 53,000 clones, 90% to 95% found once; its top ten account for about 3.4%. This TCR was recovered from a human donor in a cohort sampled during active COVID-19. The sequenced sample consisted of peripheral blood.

CDR3 sequence: CASSLDRYQETQYF. The CDR3 DNA follows: TGTGCCAGCAGCTTGGACAGGTACCAAGAGACCCAGTACTTC. The chain links TRBV7-8 to TRBJ2-5; 7 positions match TRBD1. The CDR3 runs 14 residues. Germline trimming cut 3 bases from V and 0 bases from J; bases unmatched to any gene: 1. The germline CDR1 and CDR2 sequences are SGHVS and FQNEAQ.